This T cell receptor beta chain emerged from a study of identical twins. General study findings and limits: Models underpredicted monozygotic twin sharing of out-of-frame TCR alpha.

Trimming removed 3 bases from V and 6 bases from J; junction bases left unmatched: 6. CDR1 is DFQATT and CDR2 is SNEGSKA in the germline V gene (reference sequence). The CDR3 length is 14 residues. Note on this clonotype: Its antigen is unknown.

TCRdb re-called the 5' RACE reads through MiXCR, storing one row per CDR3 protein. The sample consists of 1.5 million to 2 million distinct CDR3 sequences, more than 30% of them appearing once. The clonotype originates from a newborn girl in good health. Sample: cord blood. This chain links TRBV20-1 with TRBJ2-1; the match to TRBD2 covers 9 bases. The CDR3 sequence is CSASMGLAGNEQFF. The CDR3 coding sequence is TGCAGTGCTAGTATGGGACTAGCAGGCAATGAGCAGTTCTTC.